Each of the 32 T cell receptor beta chains below was sequenced from the same sample in a study of control samples from healthy donors and cancer patients. Assay: immunoSEQ multiplex PCR; the TCRdb copy retains only in-frame clones and omits some. The sample has more than 75,000 clones, about 87% seen once. Sequencing used PBMCs. The receptor set was obtained from a woman aged 55-69 years with head and neck cancer.

This chain links TRBV6-5 with TRBJ2-1, with D possibly matching TRBD1 (6 bases). V was cut by 8 bases and J by 6 bases, with 11 bases left in between. The CDR3 consists of 12 residues. Germline-derived CDR1 and CDR2 are MNHEY and SVGAGI. In DNA form, the CDR3 reads TGTGCCAGCCGACTCAGGGGCAATGAGCAGTTCTTC. Encoded protein: CASRLRGNEQFF.

V is TRBV19 and J is TRBJ2-1, with TRBD2 matching over 9 bases. V lost 5 bases, J lost 16 bases, and 15 bases stayed unmatched. The CDR3 is 14 amino acids. Germline V lookup: CDR1 LNHDA, CDR2 SQIVND (reference sequence). CDR3 residues: CASSARPGLAFYFF. Here the CDR3 DNA reads TGTGCCAGTAGTGCAAGACCGGGACTAGCTTTTTATTTCTTC.

V and J are TRBV4-2 and TRBJ2-1; 8 bases agree with TRBD2. This CDR3 region has 16 residues. Germline-derived CDR1 and CDR2 are LGHNA and YNFKEQ. With V trimmed by 4 bases and J by 4 bases, 9 bases remained unmatched. Here the CDR3 reads CASSPILAEEYNEQFF. DNA of the CDR3: TGTGCCAGCAGCCCCATACTAGCGGAGGAATACAATGAGCAGTTCTTC.

This clone was recorded once. The chain is built from TRBV30 and TRBJ1-3; TRBD1 might be the D (5 bases). Germline V gives CDR1 GTSNPN, CDR2 SVGIG (reference sequence). This CDR3 is 12 amino acids long. V lost 0 bases and J 7 bases, leaving 7 bases between the germline ends. The CDR3 reads CAWSVRGNTIYF. CDR3 DNA: TGTGCCTGGAGTGTACGGGGGAACACCATATATTTT.

This rearrangement joins TRBV6-2 or TRBV6-3 to TRBJ2-5; no definite D call. V was trimmed by 6 bases and J by 3 bases, leaving 17 bases between them. There are 15 residues in the CDR3. Germline loops: CDR1 MNHEY, CDR2 SVGEGT. CDR3 region: CASSSRRWVKETQYF. In DNA, the CDR3 is TGTGCCAGCAGCTCCAGGCGGTGGGTGAAAGAGACCCAGTACTTC.

The genes are TRBV6-5 and TRBJ1-3; D is undetermined. The germline V gene encodes CDR1 MNHEY and CDR2 SVGAGI. Trimming removed 0 bases at V and 1 base at J, with 4 bases between. The CDR3 totals 14 residues. The CDR3 sequence is CASSYSISGNTIYF. The DNA for the CDR3 is TGTGCCAGCAGTTACTCGATATCTGGAAACACCATATATTTT.

The rearrangement uses TRBV3-1 (or the pseudogene TRBV3-2) and TRBJ2-7; 10 bases align to TRBD2. Germline CDR1 and CDR2: LGHDT and YNNKEL (reference sequence). Germline trimming cut 3 bases from V and 5 bases from J; bases unmatched to any gene: 7. The CDR3 totals 15 residues. The CDR3 nucleotides read TGTGCCAGCAGCCACGTAGCGGGAGGTAGAAACGAGCAGTACTTC. Translating it yields CASSHVAGGRNEQYF.

This chain connects TRBV28 to TRBJ2-1; TRBD2 aligns across 8 bases. With V trimmed by 8 bases and J by 6 bases, 15 bases remained unmatched. The germline V gene has CDR1 MDHEN and CDR2 SYDVKM. This CDR3 is built from 16 residues. The CDR3 protein is CASELHAGTRLNEQFF. CDR3 DNA sequence: TGTGCCAGCGAGCTTCATGCCGGGACTAGGCTCAATGAGCAGTTCTTC.

This chain joins TRBV6-6 and TRBJ1-5; TRBD1 might be the D (5 bases). From germline, CDR1 is MNHNY and CDR2 SVGAGI (reference sequence). This CDR3 region has 12 residues. Deletions cut 5 bases from V and 4 bases from J, with 6 bases between. The CDR3 reads CASSAGNQPQHF. The CDR3 coding sequence is TGTGCCAGCAGTGCAGGGAATCAGCCCCAGCATTTT.

This clone was recorded only once. The chain has TRBV6-4 and TRBJ2-2; unclear D gene. This CDR3 is 14 amino acids long. The V end was cut by 2 bases, the J end by 4 bases, with 8 bases between. From germline, CDR1 is MRHNA and CDR2 SNTAGT. The CDR3 protein is CASSDGVSTGELFF. Here the CDR3 DNA reads TGTGCCAGCAGTGACGGGGTCAGCACCGGGGAGCTGTTTTTT.

V usage is TRBV30 and J usage is TRBJ2-3, with 7 bases lining up with TRBD2. Germline CDR1 and CDR2: GTSNPN and SVGIG (reference sequence). The CDR3 length is 15 residues. Unmatched junction bases numbered 9, after V lost 1 base and J lost 5 bases. The chain's CDR3 is CAWSGGSGTIDTQYF. The CDR3 DNA reads as TGTGCCTGGAGTGGGGGTTCAGGGACTATAGATACGCAGTATTTT. Full variable domain (missing parts from reference TRBV30 and TRBJ2-3): SQTIHQWPATLVQPVGSPLSLECTVEGTSNPNLYWYRQAAGRGLQLLFYSVGIGQISSEVPQNLSASRPQDRQFILSSKKLLLSDSGFYLCAWSGGSGTIDTQYFGPGTRLTVL.

V and J are TRBV5-4 and TRBJ2-7, with 7 bases fitting TRBD1. Germline V lookup: CDR1 SGHNT, CDR2 YYREEE (reference sequence). This CDR3 has 15 residues. J was trimmed by 2 bases and V by 4 bases; bases with no gene match: 9. The CDR3 here is CASSQTTGNPYEQYF. CDR3 nucleotides: TGTGCCAGCAGCCAAACGACAGGGAATCCCTACGAGCAGTACTTC.

The CDR3 is CAWDLGNGNTEAFF. CDR3 sequence (DNA): TGTGCCTGGGACCTGGGGAACGGGAACACTGAAGCTTTCTTT. V gene TRBV30 combines with J gene TRBJ1-1; the D is unclear. Trimming removed 5 bases at V and 1 base at J, with 14 bases between. In germline, CDR1 is GTSNPN, CDR2 SVGIG (reference sequence). This CDR3 has 14 amino acids.

The gene calls are TRBV6-5 and TRBJ1-5; tentative D call: TRBD1 (5 bases). V gave up 0 bases and J gave up 3 bases, with 9 bases separating them. The CDR3 has 15 residues. Germline-derived CDR1 and CDR2 are MNHEY and SVGAGI. The CDR3 DNA sequence: TGTGCCAGCAGTTACTCCCGACAGAACAATCAGCCCCAGCATTTT. Translated: CASSYSRQNNQPQHF.

This clone was found once. This chain links TRBV6-5 with TRBJ2-1, with 7 bases identical to TRBD2. Trimming took 0 bases from V and 6 from J; bases not matched to a gene: 5. The germline gives CDR1 MNHEY, CDR2 SVGAGI. This CDR3 has 15 amino acids. The CDR3 DNA reads as TGTGCCAGCAGTTACTCGGCGGGACTACTCAATGAGCAGTTCTTC. This translates into CASSYSAGLLNEQFF.

The chain employs TRBV6-5 and TRBJ1-4; maybe TRBD1 (5 bases). The CDR3 sequence is 11 residues long. CDR1 MNHEY and CDR2 SVGAGI come from the germline V gene. V was cut by 11 bases and J by 5 bases, with 9 bases left in between. The CDR3 protein is CACGQNEKLFF. CDR3 nucleotide sequence: TGTGCCTGCGGACAAAATGAAAAACTGTTTTTT.

The chain couples TRBV18 to TRBJ1-3; TRBD1 matches 7 bases. With V trimmed by 0 bases and J by 4 bases, 3 bases remained unmatched. CDR1 and CDR2 from the germline V gene are KGHSH and LQKENI. CDR3 length: 15 amino acids. The CDR3 sequence: CASSPPGQFGNTIYF. CDR3 bases: TGTGCCAGCTCACCACCGGGACAGTTCGGAAACACCATATATTTT.

The chain joins TRBV6-4 to TRBJ2-3, with 9 nucleotides matching TRBD2. CDR1 is MRHNA, CDR2 SNTAGT, per germline. The CDR3 runs to 15 residues. The junction had 5 bases not matched to a gene; V was cut back by 3 bases and J by 4 bases. The CDR3 DNA is TGTGCCAGCAGTGAGGCTAGCGGGACCGCAGATACGCAGTATTTT. Protein product: CASSEASGTADTQYF.

This clone occurred a few times. This chain joins TRBV6-2 or TRBV6-3 and TRBJ1-2; the D is unclear. The CDR3 consists of 14 residues. V lost 2 bases and J 4 bases, leaving 11 bases between the germline ends. Germline V lookup: CDR1 MNHEY, CDR2 SVGEGT. CDR3 bases: TGTGCCAGCAGTTACGGTGCGCCTTCCTATGGCTACACCTTC. Translation gives CASSYGAPSYGYTF.

The rearrangement joins TRBV12-5 to TRBJ2-2, with a weak D call TRBD2 (5 bases). The CDR3 consists of 16 residues. Deletions cut 0 bases from V and 0 bases from J, with 8 bases between. Per germline, CDR1 LGHNT and CDR2 FRNRAP. Here the CDR3 DNA reads TGTGCTAGTGGTTTGGTAGATAGCGCGAACACCGGGGAGCTGTTTTTT. It yields the protein CASGLVDSANTGELFF.

V gene TRBV5-4 combines with J gene TRBJ2-3; either TRBD1 or TRBD2 may supply D (5 bases each). V lost 5 bases and J lost 4, with 20 bases in between. The CDR3 is made up of 16 amino acids. Germline V gene sequence: CDR1 SGHNT, CDR2 YYREEE (reference sequence). CDR3 sequence reads: CASSWGMAADADTQYF. DNA for the CDR3: TGTGCCAGCAGTTGGGGGATGGCGGCCGACGCAGATACGCAGTATTTT. Filled out from reference TRBV5-4 and TRBJ2-3, the complete variable domain reads ETGVTQSPTHLIKTRGQQVTLRCSSQSGHNTVSWYQQALGQGPQFIFQYYREEENGRGNFPPRFSGLQFPNYSSELNVNALELDDSALYLCASSWGMAADADTQYFGPGTRLTVL.

CDR3 loop: CATKGQGDTGELFF. CDR3 bases: TGTGCCACCAAGGGACAGGGCGACACCGGGGAGCTGTTTTTT. The chain is built from TRBV24-1 and TRBJ2-2; 9 positions match TRBD1. Trimming removed 8 bases from V and 3 bases from J; junction bases left unmatched: 3. Germline CDR1 is KGHDR and CDR2 is SFDVKD. The CDR3 is 14 amino acids.

The V and J genes are TRBV7-2 and TRBJ2-5, with 12 bases that match TRBD2. Germline V CDR1 and CDR2: SGHTA, FQGNSA. The CDR3 runs to 19 residues. V was clipped by 5 bases and J by 2 bases; unmatched bases: 15. This CDR3 is CASSQWLGGGLAGQETQYF. The CDR3 region has the DNA TGTGCCAGCAGCCAATGGCTGGGTGGGGGACTAGCGGGTCAAGAGACCCAGTACTTC.

The gene calls are TRBV10-2 and TRBJ1-2; the match to TRBD1 covers 10 bases. Germline values: CDR1 WSHSY, CDR2 SAAADI. The V gene end was trimmed by 4 bases and the J gene end by 10 bases; junction bases not matched to a gene: 3. The CDR3 runs 12 residues. CDR3 protein: CASSGGTGAYTF. CDR3 nucleotide sequence: TGCGCCAGCAGTGGGGGGACAGGGGCCTACACCTTC.

The V call is TRBV7-6, the J call TRBJ2-1; D is unclear. Germline V gene data show CDR1 as SGHVS and CDR2 as FNYEAQ. This CDR3 contains 16 residues. The germline V and J ends were trimmed by 1 base and 5 bases, with 15 bases remaining between them. The CDR3 region is CASSLEGSSVNNEQFF. CDR3 DNA sequence: TGTGCCAGCAGCTTAGAAGGAAGTAGTGTTAACAATGAGCAGTTCTTC.

The chain links TRBV5-6 to TRBJ2-1; 8 bases line up with TRBD1. There are 16 residues in the CDR3. Per the germline V gene, CDR1 is SGHDT and CDR2 is YYEEEE. After removal of 4 bases from V and 6 bases from J, the junction contained 12 bases not matched to a gene. The CDR3 region is CASSRPKDRVLNEQFF. CDR3 bases: TGTGCCAGCAGCCGACCCAAGGACAGGGTCCTCAATGAGCAGTTCTTC.

V gene TRBV2 combines with J gene TRBJ2-2, with D uncertain. The CDR3 runs 15 residues. Looked up from germline, CDR1 is SNHLY and CDR2 is FYNNEI. Trimming left V 4 bases short and J 0 bases short, with 9 bases between. CDR3 amino acids: CASSVDRANTGELFF. The CDR3, as DNA: TGTGCCAGCAGTGTGGATAGGGCGAACACCGGGGAGCTGTTTTTT.

This chain connects TRBV4-2 to TRBJ2-2, with 16 nucleotides matching TRBD2. CDR1 and CDR2 from the germline V gene are LGHNA and YNFKEQ. The CDR3 has 21 residues. The trim removed 2 bases at V and 7 bases at J, leaving 16 bases unmatched. CDR3 sequence reads: CASSQLPGLAGGPIGGGELFF. CDR3 in DNA: TGTGCCAGCAGCCAATTACCGGGACTAGCGGGAGGGCCAATAGGAGGCGGGGAGCTGTTTTTT.

The chain recombines TRBV29-1 with TRBJ2-1; 9 positions match TRBD2. Looked up from germline, CDR1 is SQVTM and CDR2 is ANQGSEA. This CDR3 is 14 amino acids long. Trimming cost V 5 bases and J 8 bases; bases outside gene matches: 10. The CDR3 spells CSVIGLAGIDEQFF. The CDR3 nucleotides read TGCAGCGTTATTGGCCTAGCGGGAATCGATGAGCAGTTCTTC.

The chain couples TRBV7-2 to TRBJ2-5; D is ambiguous. Germline lookup yields CDR1 SGHTA and CDR2 FQGNSA. The CDR3 length is 12 residues. With 3 bases removed from V and 4 bases from J, the gap between germline ends came to 6 bases. The DNA for the CDR3 is TGTGCCAGCAGCTTTTGGGCAGAGACCCAGTACTTC. Protein: CASSFWAETQYF.

The chain uses TRBV27 and TRBJ2-7; 13 bases map to TRBD2. With V trimmed by 10 bases and J by 6 bases, 9 bases remained unmatched. This CDR3 has 14 residues. Germline V gives CDR1 MNHEY, CDR2 SMNVEV (reference sequence). CDR3 in DNA: TGTGCCACCATTGGACTAGCGGGAGCCCGCGAGCAGTACTTC. This sequence encodes CATIGLAGAREQYF.

This chain links TRBV28 with TRBJ2-5; 11 positions match TRBD2. V dropped 6 bases and J dropped 2; count of bases not matched to a gene: 5. This CDR3 is 15 amino acids long. CDR1 and CDR2 (germline): MDHEN, SYDVKM. The CDR3: CASSRTSGGQETQYF. In nucleotides, the CDR3 is TGTGCCAGCAGCCGTACTAGCGGGGGTCAAGAGACCCAGTACTTC.